This TCR beta chain was recorded in a study of cytomegalovirus exposure and HLA in healthy donors (dated by TCRdb to 2017 to 2019). About the full investigation: An earlier analysis of a few hundred of the donors reported 276 Gb of sequence data and 95 million to 140 million unique TCR beta sequences obtained from 150 million to 200 million T cells. To decide whether each TCR beta V gene segment behaved as functional or pseudogenic, an earlier analysis of some 600 of the donors relied on high-throughput TCR beta sequencing. To predict cytomegalovirus infection status, the study combined high-throughput TCR immunosequencing, statistical association of individual TCRs with disease status, and machine learning. A separate validation cohort of roughly 110 different subjects was used in addition to the 666-subject first cohort. Typing coverage varied by locus: about 629-630 donors for A, B, C, DRB1 and DQB1; roughly 560 for DQA1; 606 for DPA1; roughly 450 for DPB1. Every discovery cohort repertoire had been produced on one sequencing platform. An early release that covered about 640 HLA-typed donors contained about 290 gigabases of sequencing data and 85 million to 100 million unique TCR sequences. Rather than using new phenotypic data, the later analysis identified candidate immune exposures from TCR beta sequences and from how often those sequences occurred across donors. A later analysis re-analyzed previously published TCR beta repertoires from 600 to 850 donors and added high-resolution HLA genotyping to study TCR occurrence patterns. The genetic ancestry cluster associated with self-reported Caucasian donors included 80% to 90% of the approximately 430 genotyped donors. The study used immunosequencing to profile the T cell repertoires of around 600 subjects and linked those repertoires to cytomegalovirus serostatus. Five DR-DQ haplotypes were handled as single units for association and clustering, since linkage in the cohort was strong. Donor age, sex, ethnicity and CMV serostatus were collected together with the repertoire data. A later genetic analysis used genome-wide SNP genotypes for about 60% of the roughly 700 donors, treating that subset as a discovery cohort. HLA typing included class I and class II loci at four-digit resolution. Across 300 to 500 genotyped donors of the cohort, an average of about 250,000 unique TCR beta nucleotide sequences per donor were sequenced, and 15% to 20% of those sequences were non-productive. The study aimed to test whether signatures of past pathogen exposure could be identified by cataloging public T cell receptors.

Study-wide findings and limitations: A later analysis found that TCR association rates varied across HLA loci, with DRB1 alleles showing the most associated TCRs and HLA-C alleles the fewest. While some public TCRs were present in many individuals, most TCR sequences turned up only very rarely across donors. Broadly in line with IMGT annotations, most TCR beta V segments showed up in productive rearrangements about 87% or about 30% of the time in an earlier analysis of about 500 of the donors. It was suggested by the authors that the approach could potentially be generalized to other disease states and immunological phenotypes. An association between a missense DCLRE1C variant and V-gene and J-gene trimming of TCR beta chains was found in a later genetic analysis and replicated in an independent cohort. In vitro tests confirmed that a few of the cytomegalovirus-associated TCR beta chains recognize cytomegalovirus antigens. Compared with equally common non-associated chains, HLA-associated TCR beta chains in a later analysis were more clonally expanded and had lower generation probabilities. Because counts were too low, about 15 rarely observed V segments, including chromosome 9 orphons, were left out of the earlier analysis of 587 of the donors. Sequencing depth was assumed to be roughly uniform across donors in the presence/absence analyses, though that assumption may not hold. A later analysis reported that several top co-occurrence clusters appeared linked to parvovirus B19, influenza, CMV and Epstein-Barr virus. Because HLA typing was missing for some donors at each locus, association tests included only the typed subset. For the cohort, immune exposure information was limited to CMV serostatus. A further reported finding was that TCR beta sequences accurately predicted the HLA-A and HLA-B alleles for most subjects in the first cohort. Some IMGT-functional V segments, including TRBV6-2 and TRBV6-3, could not be told apart with the 87-base-pair reads, so those segments were excluded. A later genetic analysis reported fewer N-insertions in productive TCRs among donors in an Asian-associated ancestry cluster than the roughly 720-donor mean. In a later analysis, over 15,000 TCR beta sequences were associated with specific HLA alleles at a false discovery rate of 0.05. Cytomegalovirus status was reported to be diagnosed by the classifier with high specificity and sensitivity in both the original and validation cohorts. The study listed 150 to 200 TCR beta chains as associated with cytomegalovirus. Only TCR beta chains were sequenced in this cohort, and the absence of alpha or paired-chain data limited detectable features. A cluster of highly shared sequence variants was judged likely to represent a technical artifact of the sequencing pipeline. Linkage disequilibrium might explain the correlated functional status among segregating V segments, but an unknown experimental factor could not be ruled out. In a later analysis, most CMV-associated TCR beta chains were found to appear HLA-restricted, with HLA associations seemingly driven largely by CMV exposure. When HLA alleles, especially DR and DQ, strongly co-occurred, TCR associations were difficult to assign to individual alleles.

Library preparation was by the immunoSEQ multiplex PCR assay. For the multiplex PCR, a mixture combining 60 forward primers for TCR Vbeta segments and 13 reverse primers for TCR Jbeta segments was used. Amplification of the CDR3 region of rearranged TCR beta genes was performed with a multiplex PCR assay on genomic DNA. The Illumina HiSeq System was used to sequence the amplified TCR beta libraries as 87-base-pair reads. The study's own analysis went as follows. A later analysis tallied 75 million to 95 million unique TCR beta chains across the 666 repertoires, and approximately 12 million of those chains were shared by two or more donors. To remove PCR and sequencing errors, raw reads were error-corrected and collapsed into unique sequences using a nearest-neighbor algorithm that merged closely related sequences. V, D and J gene segments were assigned by aligning CDR3 sequences to IMGT reference sequences. For a sequence to be retained, a match of at least six nucleotides was required to both a V gene segment and a J gene segment. Rearrangements were classified as productive when the CDR3 lacked stop codons and remained in frame with V and J, and all other rearrangements were classified as non-productive. Following IMGT convention, CDR3 was defined as the stretch from the second conserved V-encoded cysteine up to the conserved J-encoded phenylalanine. Sequences without an unambiguous match to a single V gene segment were excluded from the earlier analysis of 500 to 700 of the donors. In an earlier analysis of a few hundred of the donors, V segments were called functional above 56.7% productive rearrangements and were called segregating when the between-donor standard deviation exceeded 5%. A statistical classification framework was developed to diagnose cytomegalovirus status using the catalog of TCR beta chain sequences. In a later analysis, TCR nucleotide sequences were compared against IMGT/GENE-DB human TR gene sequences so that V and J genes could be assigned. In a later analysis, CDR3 sequences and most-parsimonious VDJ recombination scenarios were assigned using the TCRdist pipeline. In a later analysis, each TCR beta chain was defined by its CDR3 amino acid sequence together with its V-gene family, and reads lacking a unique V-gene family were excluded. To address suspected cross-contamination and a sequencing artifact, a later analysis removed 550 to 750 highly shared, low-generation-probability nucleotide sequences. For each public chain, a later analysis derived a clonal expansion index from normalized ranks of inferred template counts within each repertoire. In a later analysis, generation probabilities were computed using a VDJ recombination model fitted to out-of-frame rearrangements, and the results were checked against IGoR. A later analysis scored TCR-TCR, TCR-HLA and TCR-CMV co-occurrence with hypergeometric tests, applying a repertoire-size bias correction to TCR pairs. A later analysis estimated false discovery rates by permuting HLA or CMV assignments 20 times. In a later analysis, co-occurring TCRs were grouped with DBSCAN, and TCRdist sequence similarity was added when clustering was performed within HLA-allele-positive subsets. Repertoires with fewer than 30,000 or more than 120,000 public chains were left out of co-occurrence clustering, as were a handful of repertoires with anomalous nucleotide sharing. This is the immuneACCESS table as TCRdb keeps it, with only in-frame sequences that have V and J called. A part of the clones is gone; compared with another copy, unresolved V genes explain less than half, and the rest is unexplained. From that table come the V and J calls and clone size; the DNA was used to work out D and trimming. The sample table contains roughly 120,000 clones; only one count was recorded for roughly 69% of them. Together, the top ten hold just under 9.5% of the sample.

On this clone: There is no known antigen for this receptor. No much larger clone exists at a distance of one base, and base qualities are not known.

In the germline V gene, CDR1 corresponds to LGHNA and CDR2 to YNFKEQ. The CDR3 runs 18 amino acids, cysteine and phenylalanine included. Only the CDR3 region is kept as DNA, spanning 54 bases read in frame from base 1. From V the trimming removes 0 bases and from J it removes 0 bases, while the gene matches leave 6 bases of the junction unaccounted for. The cohort was made up of around 720 healthy bone marrow donors. At the time of sampling, every cohort member was nominally healthy, though immune exposures that went unrecorded were likely present. The donor tested CMV seropositive and was one of the 289 seropositive cohort members. A peripheral blood sample was provided by each donor, and peripheral blood mononuclear cells were used for TCR beta sequencing. The Qiagen DNeasy Blood Extraction Kit was used to extract genomic DNA from the blood cell samples.

The rearrangement combines TRBV4-2 with TRBJ2-1, and 9 junction bases match TRBD2. This TCR was sampled from a woman aged 35 to 49 in good health and CMV-seropositive. Sample: PBMCs. The bases are TGTGCCAGCAGCCAAGAATCGTCTAGCGGGACCTCCTACAATGAGCAGTTCTTC. Its protein reads: CASSQESSSGTSYNEQFF.